The T cell receptor beta chain under discussion was sequenced for a study of T-cell memory formation after mild COVID-19. Study-wide results and limits: CD4+ contracting clones lay mainly in CM and EM, CD8+ ones in EMRA. A second wave expanding day 15 to 37 was CD4+-biased; contracting clones were balanced. Some responding clones appeared in pre-infection memory, suggesting cross-reactive memory joined.

The V and J ends lost 2 bases and 2 bases respectively, with 10 bases between them. The germline gives CDR1 SGHTA, CDR2 FQGNSA. This CDR3 has 14 amino acids. 5'RACE primed at constant segments yielded TCR alpha and TCR beta cDNA libraries bearing sample barcodes and UMIs. Using its own MiXCR run on the 5' RACE reads, TCRdb lists one record per CDR3 protein. Among roughly 100,000 distinct CDR3 sequences, 15% to 20% were seen once, and the ten largest hold 28%. Regarding this clonotype: The antigen is undetermined.

The chain links TRBV7-2 to TRBJ2-7; D unresolved. The sample comprised PBMCs or a T cell subset sorted from them (not recorded which). This clonotype was sampled from an adult woman who had mild COVID-19 (a few samples of this study predate the infection). Cell type and time point are not known. CDR3 nucleotides: TGTGCCAGCAGCTTATGGCTGTCAGCCTACGAGCAGTACTTC. It encodes CASSLWLSAYEQYF.